What follows is one TCR beta chain and its context. The sample comes from a study of cytomegalovirus exposure and HLA in healthy donors. Germline loops: CDR1 MNHNS, CDR2 SASEGT. CDR3 length: 13 amino acids. Trimming cost V 6 bases and J 0 bases, with 6 bases left between them. PCR employed 60 Vbeta and 13 Jbeta primers. Libraries were prepared by immunoSEQ multiplex PCR; TCRdb keeps only in-frame clonotypes and omits some of them. This sample has roughly 120,000 clones; approximately 80% occur once, and the top ten carry less than 4.5%. Input material: PBMCs. This rearrangement joins TRBV6-1 to TRBJ2-1, with D possibly being TRBD1 (5 bases). This TCR derives from a man in his forties or fifties in good health and CMV-seronegative. The CDR3 coding sequence is TGTGCCAGCAGACAGGACTCCTACAATGAGCAGTTCTTC. Translation gives CASRQDSYNEQFF.